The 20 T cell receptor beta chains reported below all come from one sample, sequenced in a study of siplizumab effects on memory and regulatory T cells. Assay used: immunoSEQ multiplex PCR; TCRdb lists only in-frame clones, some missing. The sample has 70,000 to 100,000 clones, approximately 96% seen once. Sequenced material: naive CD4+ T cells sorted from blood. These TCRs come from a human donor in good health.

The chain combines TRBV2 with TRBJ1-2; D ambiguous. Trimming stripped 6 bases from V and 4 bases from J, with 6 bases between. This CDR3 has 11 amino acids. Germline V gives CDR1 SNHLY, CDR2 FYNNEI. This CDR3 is CASSFSYGYTF. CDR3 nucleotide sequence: TGTGCCAGCAGCTTTTCCTATGGCTACACCTTC.

The CDR3 DNA reads as TGTGCCAGCAGTGTACAGGGGAGTAATTCACCCCTCCACTTT. Protein product: CASSVQGSNSPLHF. The V call is TRBV6-1, the J call TRBJ1-6, with 7 bases lining up with TRBD1. The CDR3 runs 14 residues. With 4 bases clipped from V and 6 bases from J, the junction kept 3 bases outside the gene matches. Germline V gene data show CDR1 as MNHNS and CDR2 as SASEGT.

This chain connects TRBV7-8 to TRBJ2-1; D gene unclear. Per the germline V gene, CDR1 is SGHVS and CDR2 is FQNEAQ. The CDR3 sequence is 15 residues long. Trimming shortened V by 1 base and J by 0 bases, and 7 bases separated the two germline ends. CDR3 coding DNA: TGTGCCAGCAGCTTAGTCCGAATCTCCTACAATGAGCAGTTCTTC. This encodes CASSLVRISYNEQFF.

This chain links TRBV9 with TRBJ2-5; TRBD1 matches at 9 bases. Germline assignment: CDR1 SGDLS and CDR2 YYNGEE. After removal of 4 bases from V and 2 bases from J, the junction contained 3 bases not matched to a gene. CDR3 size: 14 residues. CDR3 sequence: CASSSGTGQETQYF. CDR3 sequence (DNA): TGTGCCAGCAGCTCGGGGACAGGGCAAGAGACCCAGTACTTC.

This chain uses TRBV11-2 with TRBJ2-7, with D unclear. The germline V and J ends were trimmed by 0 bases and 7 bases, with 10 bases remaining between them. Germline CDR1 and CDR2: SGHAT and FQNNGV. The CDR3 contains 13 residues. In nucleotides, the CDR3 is TGTGCCAGCAGCTTAGACACCCTAGGGGAGCAGTACTTC. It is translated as CASSLDTLGEQYF.

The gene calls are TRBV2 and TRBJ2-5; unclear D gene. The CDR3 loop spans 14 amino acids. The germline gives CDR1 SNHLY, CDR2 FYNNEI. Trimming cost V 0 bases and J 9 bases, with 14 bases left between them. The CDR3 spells CASSEAVASGAQYF. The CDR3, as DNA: TGTGCCAGCAGTGAAGCAGTGGCTAGTGGGGCCCAGTACTTC.

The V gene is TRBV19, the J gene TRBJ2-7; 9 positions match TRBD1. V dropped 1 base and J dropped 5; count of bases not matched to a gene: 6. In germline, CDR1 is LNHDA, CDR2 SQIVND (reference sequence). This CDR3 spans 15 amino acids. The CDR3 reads CASSIGWDRAHEQYF. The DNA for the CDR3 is TGTGCCAGTAGTATAGGGTGGGACAGGGCCCACGAGCAGTACTTC.

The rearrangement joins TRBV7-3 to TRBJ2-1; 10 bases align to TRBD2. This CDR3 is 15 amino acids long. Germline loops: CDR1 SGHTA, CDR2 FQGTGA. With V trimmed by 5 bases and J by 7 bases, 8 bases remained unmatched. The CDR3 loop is CASSRGLAGDNEQFF. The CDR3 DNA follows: TGTGCCAGCAGCCGAGGGCTAGCGGGGGATAATGAGCAGTTCTTC.

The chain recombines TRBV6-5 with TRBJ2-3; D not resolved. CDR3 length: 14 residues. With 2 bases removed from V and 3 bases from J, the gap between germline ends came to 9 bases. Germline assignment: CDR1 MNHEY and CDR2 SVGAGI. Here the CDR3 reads CASSYTLATDTQYF. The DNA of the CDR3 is TGTGCCAGCAGTTACACGCTGGCTACAGATACGCAGTATTTT.

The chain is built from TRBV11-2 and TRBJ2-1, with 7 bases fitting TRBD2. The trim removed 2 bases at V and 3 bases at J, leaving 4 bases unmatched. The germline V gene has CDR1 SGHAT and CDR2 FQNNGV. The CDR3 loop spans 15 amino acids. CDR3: CASSLRTSGYNEQFF. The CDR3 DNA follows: TGTGCCAGCAGCTTACGGACTAGTGGCTACAATGAGCAGTTCTTC.

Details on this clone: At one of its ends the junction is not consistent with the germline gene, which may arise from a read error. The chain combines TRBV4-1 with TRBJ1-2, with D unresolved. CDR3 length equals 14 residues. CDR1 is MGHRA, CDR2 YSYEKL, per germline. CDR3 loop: CASSQEAESSAMVF. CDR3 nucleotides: TGCGCCAGCAGCCAAGAGGCCGAGTCCTCTGCTATGGTTTTC.

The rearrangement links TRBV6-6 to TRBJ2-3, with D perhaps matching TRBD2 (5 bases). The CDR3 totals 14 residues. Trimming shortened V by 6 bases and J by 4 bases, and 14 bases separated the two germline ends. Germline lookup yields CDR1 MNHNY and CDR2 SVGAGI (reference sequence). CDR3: CASRIGDMADTQYF. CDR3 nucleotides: TGTGCCAGCAGGATCGGGGATATGGCAGATACGCAGTATTTT.

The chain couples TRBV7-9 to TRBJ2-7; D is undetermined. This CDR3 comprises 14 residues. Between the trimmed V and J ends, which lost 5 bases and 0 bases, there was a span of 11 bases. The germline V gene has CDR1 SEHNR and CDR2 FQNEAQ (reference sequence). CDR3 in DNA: TGTGCCAGCAGCATTGGACGGACCTCCTACGAGCAGTACTTC. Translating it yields CASSIGRTSYEQYF. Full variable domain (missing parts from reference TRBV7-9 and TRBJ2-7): DTGVSQNPRHKITKRGQNVTFRCDPISEHNRLYWYRQTLGQGPEFLTYFQNEAQLEKSRLLSDRFSAERPKGSFSTLEIQRTEQGDSAMYLCASSIGRTSYEQYFGPGTRLTVT.

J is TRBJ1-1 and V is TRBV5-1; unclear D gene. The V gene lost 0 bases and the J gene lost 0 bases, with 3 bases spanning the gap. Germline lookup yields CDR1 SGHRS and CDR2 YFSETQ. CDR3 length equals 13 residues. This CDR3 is CASSLDLNTEAFF. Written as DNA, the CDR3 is TGCGCCAGCAGCTTGGATCTGAACACTGAAGCTTTCTTT.

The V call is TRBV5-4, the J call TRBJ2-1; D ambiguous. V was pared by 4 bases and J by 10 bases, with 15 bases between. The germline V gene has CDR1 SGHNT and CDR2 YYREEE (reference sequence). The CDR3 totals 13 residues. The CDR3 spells CASSDGPSPEQFF. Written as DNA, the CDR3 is TGTGCCAGCAGCGATGGCCCTTCCCCCGAGCAGTTCTTC.

CDR3 DNA sequence: TGCGCCAGCAGAGCTAGCGGGGGGGCCGGTTTCGATGAGCAGTTCTTC. It specifies CASRASGGAGFDEQFF. The chain joins TRBV10-1 to TRBJ2-1; 12 nucleotides align to TRBD2. Germline CDR1 is WNHNN and CDR2 is SYGVQD (reference sequence). Unmatched junction bases numbered 11, after V lost 6 bases and J lost 8 bases. CDR3 size: 16 residues.

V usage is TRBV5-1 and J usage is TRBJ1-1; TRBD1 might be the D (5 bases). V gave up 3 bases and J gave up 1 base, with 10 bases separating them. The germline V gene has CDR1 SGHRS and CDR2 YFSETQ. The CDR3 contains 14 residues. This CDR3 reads CASSSFTGNTEAFF. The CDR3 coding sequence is TGCGCCAGCAGCTCGTTTACAGGGAACACTGAAGCTTTCTTT.

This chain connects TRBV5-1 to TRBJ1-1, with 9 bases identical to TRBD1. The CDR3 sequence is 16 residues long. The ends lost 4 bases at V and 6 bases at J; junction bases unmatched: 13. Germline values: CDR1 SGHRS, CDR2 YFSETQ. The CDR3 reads CASSVGTGLKTPEAFF. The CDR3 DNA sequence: TGCGCCAGCAGCGTGGGGACAGGGCTTAAAACCCCTGAAGCTTTCTTT.

The chain's CDR3 is CASSFRRGNTDTQYF. CDR3 coding DNA: TGTGCCAGCAGCTTTCGGCGGGGAAACACAGATACGCAGTATTTT. This chain joins TRBV5-4 and TRBJ2-3; TRBD2 might be the D (6 bases). The V end lost 2 bases, the J end lost 2 bases, and 12 bases lay between the germline ends. This CDR3 has 15 amino acids. Germline lookup yields CDR1 SGHNT and CDR2 YYREEE (reference sequence). Looking up the rest from reference TRBV5-4 and TRBJ2-3 gives the full variable domain: ETGVTQSPTHLIKTRGQQVTLRCSSQSGHNTVSWYQQALGQGPQFIFQYYREEENGRGNFPPRFSGLQFPNYSSELNVNALELDDSALYLCASSFRRGNTDTQYFGPGTRLTVL.

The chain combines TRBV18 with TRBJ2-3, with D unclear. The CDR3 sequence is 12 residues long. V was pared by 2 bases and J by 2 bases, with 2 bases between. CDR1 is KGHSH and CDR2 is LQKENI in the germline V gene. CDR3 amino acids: CASSPATDTQYF. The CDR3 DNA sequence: TGTGCCAGCTCACCAGCCACAGATACGCAGTATTTT.